Below, 20 T cell receptor beta chains from the same sample are listed, as sequenced in a study of vaccination effects on CD4 cells after COVID-19. Method: immunoSEQ multiplex PCR; TCRdb's copy keeps in-frame clones and lacks some. Of approximately 74,000 clones listed, around 67% are singletons. No antigen has been identified for these receptors. Upon completion of more than 9 days in culture, CD4+ T cells were isolated. As their vaccination, participants received two doses of either BNT162b2 or mRNA-1273. Here the sequenced sample was CD4+ T cells from PBMCs cultured without peptide, taken after COVID-19 vaccination. The receptor source for this set is a human donor who received a COVID-19 vaccine.

This rearrangement joins TRBV18 to TRBJ1-4; tentatively, D is TRBD1 (6 bases). The CDR3 runs to 15 residues. CDR1 and CDR2 from the germline V gene are KGHSH and LQKENI. The germline V and J ends were trimmed by 3 bases and 0 bases, with 8 bases remaining between them. The CDR3 reads CASSPTGATNEKLFF. DNA for the CDR3: TGTGCCAGCTCACCGACAGGCGCAACTAATGAAAAACTGTTTTTT.

The chain links TRBV18 to TRBJ2-2, with a tentative D call TRBD1 (5 bases). The CDR3 contains 15 residues. Germline values: CDR1 KGHSH, CDR2 LQKENI. V was shortened by 5 bases and J by 2 bases, with 12 bases between the two germline ends. CDR3: CASSDLQGNTGELFF. In nucleotides, the CDR3 is TGTGCCAGCTCAGACTTGCAGGGCAACACCGGGGAGCTGTTTTTT. The complete variable domain, with remaining parts taken from reference TRBV18 and TRBJ2-2, reads NAGVMQNPRHLVRRRGQEARLRCSPMKGHSHVYWYRQLPEEGLKFMVYLQKENIIDESGMPKERFSAEFPKEGPSILRIQQVVRGDSAAYFCASSDLQGNTGELFFGEGSRLTVL.

The V gene is TRBV24-1, the J gene TRBJ2-3; either TRBD1 or TRBD2 may fit D (5 bases each). Trimming shortened V by 9 bases and J by 0 bases, and 9 bases separated the two germline ends. This CDR3 comprises 13 residues. The germline CDR1 and CDR2 sequences are KGHDR and SFDVKD. The CDR3 reads CATGEGSTDTQYF. CDR3 in DNA: TGTGCCACCGGCGAGGGGAGCACAGATACGCAGTATTTT.

The J gene is TRBJ1-6, the V gene TRBV2; a possible D gene is TRBD1 (6 bases). CDR3 length equals 14 residues. The V end was cut by 6 bases, the J end by 6 bases, with 12 bases between. Germline CDR1 reads SNHLY; CDR2 reads FYNNEI. The CDR3 is CASSRTDLNSPLHF. The CDR3 bases are TGTGCCAGCAGCCGGACAGACCTTAATTCACCCCTCCACTTT.

The chain carries TRBV6-1 and TRBJ1-1; D ambiguous. The CDR3 sequence is 14 residues long. Trimming took 3 bases from V and 0 from J, leaving 8 bases between them. Per germline, CDR1 MNHNS and CDR2 SASEGT. The CDR3 is CASSDGSMNTEAFF. The CDR3 DNA follows: TGTGCCAGCAGTGATGGGTCCATGAACACTGAAGCTTTCTTT.

The V and J genes are TRBV7-2 and TRBJ2-3; D might be TRBD1 or TRBD2, each matching 6 bases. V lost 4 bases, J lost 8 bases, and 16 bases lay in between. The CDR3 is 14 residues long. Germline V gives CDR1 SGHTA, CDR2 FQGNSA. CDR3 bases: TGTGCCAGCAGCTCCGACGGACGGGGGCTTACGCAGTATTTT. Its translation is CASSSDGRGLTQYF. Using reference TRBV7-2 and TRBJ2-3 for the parts outside the CDR3, the full variable domain is GAGVSQSPSNKVTEKGKDVELRCDPISGHTALYWYRQSLGQGLEFLIYFQGNSAPDKSGLPSDRFSAERTGGSVSTLTIQRTQQEDSAVYLCASSSDGRGLTQYFGPGTRLTVL.

The chain uses TRBV2 and TRBJ2-3, with 10 bases identical to TRBD2. CDR1 SNHLY and CDR2 FYNNEI come from the germline V gene. Trimming cost V 6 bases and J 4 bases; bases outside gene matches: 10. CDR3 size: 16 residues. CDR3: CASSVLSGGASDTQYF. CDR3 in DNA: TGTGCCAGCAGCGTACTAAGCGGGGGGGCGTCAGATACGCAGTATTTT.

The genes are TRBV10-3 and TRBJ1-3, with a weak D call TRBD1 (6 bases). This CDR3 region has 16 residues. Germline CDR1 is ENHRY and CDR2 is SYGVKD. V gave up 6 bases and J gave up 2 bases, with 17 bases separating them. Here the CDR3 reads CAIRQDRLETGNTIYF. DNA for the CDR3: TGTGCCATCAGGCAAGACAGGCTCGAAACTGGAAACACCATATATTTT.

This clone was counted a single time. V gene TRBV5-1 combines with J gene TRBJ1-2; 7 positions agree with TRBD1. Germline assignment: CDR1 SGHRS and CDR2 YFSETQ. This CDR3 has 14 amino acids. V gave up 0 bases and J gave up 4 bases; unmatched junction bases: 3. CDR3 region: CASSLEAGGYGYTF. The DNA of the CDR3 is TGCGCCAGCAGCTTGGAGGCAGGGGGCTATGGCTACACCTTC.

This clone was recorded a few times. The chain employs TRBV4-1 and TRBJ2-7; the D gene could be TRBD1 or TRBD2 (5 bases each). V was clipped by 1 base and J by 4 bases, with 8 bases between them. CDR3 length: 13 residues. Germline CDR1 reads MGHRA; CDR2 reads YSYEKL. CDR3 loop: CASSQGDGYEQYV. CDR3 in DNA: TGCGCCAGCAGCCAAGGGGACGGTTACGAGCAGTACGTC.

The chain recombines TRBV6-1 with TRBJ2-7; 7 bases match TRBD2. The CDR3 runs 13 residues. With 0 bases clipped from V and 9 bases from J, the junction kept 5 bases outside the gene matches. Germline V gene data show CDR1 as MNHNS and CDR2 as SASEGT. The CDR3 reads CASSEAGGRVQYV. The CDR3, as DNA: TGTGCCAGCAGTGAAGCGGGGGGGAGGGTGCAGTACGTC.

The chain uses TRBV5-1 and TRBJ1-1; tentative D call: TRBD1 (5 bases). The CDR3 contains 14 residues. Germline V gene lookup returns CDR1 SGHRS and CDR2 YFSETQ. The V end was cut by 0 bases, the J end by 2 bases, with 8 bases between. In DNA, the CDR3 is TGCGCCAGCAGCTTGGATGGACAAAACACTGAAGCTTTCTTT. Translated: CASSLDGQNTEAFF.

The gene calls are TRBV28 and TRBJ1-1, with no clear D. Germline assignment: CDR1 MDHEN and CDR2 SYDVKM. The length of the CDR3 is 16 residues. V was cut by 3 bases and J by 0 bases, with 14 bases left in between. The CDR3 region is CASSLLEFSLNTEAFF. CDR3 nucleotide sequence: TGTGCCAGCAGTTTGTTGGAGTTCAGTTTGAACACTGAAGCTTTCTTT.

The V call is TRBV18, the J call TRBJ1-1; D is unresolved. The V gene lost 8 bases and the J gene lost 0 bases, with 10 bases spanning the gap. This CDR3 is built from 13 residues. The V gene's germline CDR1 is KGHSH and CDR2 LQKENI. The CDR3 DNA reads TGTGCCAGCCGGCCGACGGTGAACACTGAAGCTTTCTTT. It translates to CASRPTVNTEAFF.

The V call is TRBV5-1, the J call TRBJ1-4, with 7 nucleotides matching TRBD1. V lost 6 bases, J lost 8 bases, and 13 bases stayed unmatched. The CDR3 runs 15 residues. Germline V gene sequence: CDR1 SGHRS, CDR2 YFSETQ. This CDR3 is CASKRRGLGEEKLFF. Written as DNA, the CDR3 is TGCGCCAGCAAAAGAAGGGGGCTAGGGGAAGAAAAACTGTTTTTT.

The J gene is TRBJ1-1, the V gene TRBV5-1, with D unresolved. Germline V gene sequence: CDR1 SGHRS, CDR2 YFSETQ. CDR3 length: 15 residues. V lost 1 base and J 1 base, leaving 11 bases between the germline ends. CDR3 amino acids: CASSLSGTENTEAFF. Here the CDR3 DNA reads TGCGCCAGCAGCTTGTCCGGTACAGAGAACACTGAAGCTTTCTTT.

The chain carries TRBV24-1 and TRBJ2-7; D call uncertain. Germline CDR1 is KGHDR and CDR2 is SFDVKD. Deletions cut 5 bases from V and 6 bases from J, with 7 bases between. This CDR3 comprises 11 residues. CDR3 sequence reads: CATSVRAEQYV. CDR3 nucleotides: TGTGCCACCAGTGTAAGGGCCGAGCAGTACGTC.

The chain recombines TRBV18 with TRBJ2-3; 10 bases fit TRBD2. This CDR3 region has 15 residues. CDR1 and CDR2 from the germline V gene are KGHSH and LQKENI. The V and J ends lost 6 bases and 2 bases, in that order; junction bases with no gene match: 5. The CDR3, as DNA: TGTGCCAGCTCGCCCGGACTAGCGGACACAGATACGCAGTATTTT. Its protein is CASSPGLADTDTQYF. Filled out from reference TRBV18 and TRBJ2-3, the complete variable domain reads NAGVMQNPRHLVRRRGQEARLRCSPMKGHSHVYWYRQLPEEGLKFMVYLQKENIIDESGMPKERFSAEFPKEGPSILRIQQVVRGDSAAYFCASSPGLADTDTQYFGPGTRLTVL.

This chain links TRBV19 with TRBJ1-2; 7 bases map to TRBD1. Trimming at V came to 7 bases and at J to 5 bases, leaving 10 bases not matched to a gene. From germline, CDR1 is LNHDA and CDR2 SQIVND (reference sequence). The CDR3 is 14 residues long. Written as DNA, the CDR3 is TGTGCCAGTACCCAGAGGACAGGAGTATATGGCTACACCTTC. Amino acids: CASTQRTGVYGYTF.

V is TRBV6-6 and J is TRBJ2-5, with 7 bases lining up with TRBD1. V was clipped by 5 bases and J by 3 bases; unmatched bases: 6. The CDR3 length is 14 residues. The germline CDR1 and CDR2 sequences are MNHNY and SVGAGI (reference sequence). CDR3 nucleotides: TGTGCCAGCAGTGGGACAGTTCCGAAAGAGACCCAGTACTTC. As protein: CASSGTVPKETQYF.